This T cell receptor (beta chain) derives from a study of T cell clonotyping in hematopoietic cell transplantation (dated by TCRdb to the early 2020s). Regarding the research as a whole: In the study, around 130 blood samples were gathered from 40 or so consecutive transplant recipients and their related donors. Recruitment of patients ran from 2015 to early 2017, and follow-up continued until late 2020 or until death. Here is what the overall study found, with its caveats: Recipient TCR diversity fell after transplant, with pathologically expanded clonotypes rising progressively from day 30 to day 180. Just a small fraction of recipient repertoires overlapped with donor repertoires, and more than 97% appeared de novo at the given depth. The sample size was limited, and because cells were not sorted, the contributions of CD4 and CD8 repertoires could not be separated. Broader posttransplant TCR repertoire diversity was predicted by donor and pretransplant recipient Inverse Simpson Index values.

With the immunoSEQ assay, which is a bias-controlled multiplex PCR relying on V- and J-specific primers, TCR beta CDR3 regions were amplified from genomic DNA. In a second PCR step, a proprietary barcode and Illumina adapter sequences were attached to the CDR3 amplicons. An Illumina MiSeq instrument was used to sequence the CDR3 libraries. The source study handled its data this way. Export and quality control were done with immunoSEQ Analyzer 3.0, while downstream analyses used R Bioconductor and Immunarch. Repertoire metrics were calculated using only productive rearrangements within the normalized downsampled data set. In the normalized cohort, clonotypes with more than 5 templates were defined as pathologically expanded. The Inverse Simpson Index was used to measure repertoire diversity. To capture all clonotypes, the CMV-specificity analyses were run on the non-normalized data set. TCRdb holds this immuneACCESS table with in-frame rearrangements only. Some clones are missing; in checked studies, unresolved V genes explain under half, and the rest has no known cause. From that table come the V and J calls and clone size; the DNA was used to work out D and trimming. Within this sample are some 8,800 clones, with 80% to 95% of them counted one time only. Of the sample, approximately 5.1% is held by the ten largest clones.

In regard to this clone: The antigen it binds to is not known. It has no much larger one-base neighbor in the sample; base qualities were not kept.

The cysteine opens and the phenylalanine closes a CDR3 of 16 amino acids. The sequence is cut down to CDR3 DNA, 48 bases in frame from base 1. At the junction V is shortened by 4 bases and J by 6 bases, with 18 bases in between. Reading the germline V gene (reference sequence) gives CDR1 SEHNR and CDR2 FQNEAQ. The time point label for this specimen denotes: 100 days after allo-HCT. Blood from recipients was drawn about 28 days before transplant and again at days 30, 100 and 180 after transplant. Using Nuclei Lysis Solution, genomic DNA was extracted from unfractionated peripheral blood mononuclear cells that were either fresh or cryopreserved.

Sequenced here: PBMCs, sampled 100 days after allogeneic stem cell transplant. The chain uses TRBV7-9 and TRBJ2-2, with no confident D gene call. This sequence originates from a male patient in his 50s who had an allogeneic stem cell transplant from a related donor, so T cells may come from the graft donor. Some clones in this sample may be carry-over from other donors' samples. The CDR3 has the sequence CASSSLTDHTPGELFF. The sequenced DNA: TGTGCCAGCAGCTCCCTGACGGACCACACACCCGGGGAGCTGTTTTTT.